Below, 18 T cell receptor beta chains from the same sample are listed, as sequenced in a study of T cells in Graves' hyperthyroidism and ophthalmopathy. Template material for amplifying TCR beta CDR3 regions consisted of RNA transcripts. The HTBI primer set served for first-round RT-PCR of the TCR CDR3. TCRdb ran MiXCR on the multiplex PCR reads and lists one entry per CDR3 protein. This sample has around 370,000 distinct CDR3 sequences, with about 18% found just once. Sequenced: blood. These TCRs come from a man younger than 35 with Graves' ophthalmopathy.

The rearrangement joins TRBV5-1 to TRBJ1-4; D may be TRBD1 (5 bases). Trimming stripped 1 base from V and 0 bases from J, with 10 bases between. This CDR3 is built from 16 residues. CDR1 and CDR2 (germline): SGHRS, YFSETQ. The CDR3 coding sequence is TGCGCCAGCAGCTTGATAAGGGGATCAACTAATGAAAAACTGTTTTTT. It yields the protein CASSLIRGSTNEKLFF.

There are many counts of this clonotype. The CDR3: CASSPGTPPEQYF. CDR3 nucleotide sequence: TGTGCCAGCTCTCCCGGCACACCACCGGAGCAGTACTTC. The chain couples TRBV6-1 to TRBJ2-7, with D uncertain. Per the germline V gene, CDR1 is MNHNS and CDR2 is SASEGT. This CDR3 spans 13 amino acids. Trimming took 8 bases from V and 7 from J, leaving 18 bases between them.

This clonotype was counted many times. J is TRBJ1-2 and V is TRBV5-1; TRBD1 agrees at 8 bases. V trimming: 0 bases; J trimming: 2 bases; junction bases outside the gene matches: 6. Germline lookup yields CDR1 SGHRS and CDR2 YFSETQ. The CDR3 sequence is 16 residues long. CDR3 region: CASSLGRDRINYGYTF. The CDR3 DNA reads TGCGCCAGCAGCTTGGGCCGGGACAGGATAAACTATGGCTACACCTTC.

The J gene is TRBJ1-1, the V gene TRBV6-9; no definite D call. Trimming took off 3 bases at V and 3 bases at J, with 14 bases between the two ends. CDR1 and CDR2 from the germline V gene are MNHGY and SVAAGI. This CDR3 has 15 amino acids. CDR3 in amino acids: CASSYLRVKDTEAFF. CDR3 DNA sequence: TGTGCCAGCAGTTACCTACGGGTGAAGGACACTGAAGCTTTCTTT.

In this sample, this clonotype turned up many times. J is TRBJ2-7 and V is TRBV6-5; D not resolved. The V gene lost 0 bases and the J gene lost 3 bases, with 6 bases spanning the gap. This CDR3 is 13 amino acids long. The germline V gene has CDR1 MNHEY and CDR2 SVGAGI. CDR3 region: CASSYSYGYEQYF. Written as DNA, the CDR3 is TGTGCCAGCAGTTACTCGTACGGCTACGAGCAGTACTTC.

In nucleotides, the CDR3 is TGTGCCAGCAGCGCCGGGACAGACACTGAAGCTTTCTTT. Its translation is CASSAGTDTEAFF. The chain recombines TRBV7-3 with TRBJ1-1; 7 bases are shared with TRBD1. CDR1 SGHTA and CDR2 FQGTGA come from the germline V gene. CDR3 length: 13 residues. Unmatched junction bases numbered 3, after V lost 5 bases and J lost 3 bases.

As regards this clonotype: Since a much larger clone is just one base distant, this may be a read error. This sequence joins TRBV3-1 and TRBJ1-1; 7 positions match TRBD1. The CDR3 consists of 18 residues. From germline, CDR1 is LGHDT and CDR2 YNNKEL (reference sequence). The V and J ends lost 2 bases and 8 bases, in that order; junction bases with no gene match: 20. CDR3 sequence reads: CASSQRRFRDSKSEEAFF. The CDR3 nucleotides are TGTGCCAGCAGCCAAAGGAGGTTCCGGGACAGTAAGTCGGAGGAAGCTTTCTTT.

This clonotype was detected many times. The chain combines TRBV12-3 or TRBV12-4 with TRBJ2-7; D might be TRBD1 (6 bases). V was cut by 6 bases and J by 2 bases, with 14 bases left in between. The CDR3 length is 14 residues. DNA of the CDR3: TGTGCCAGCAGCCCGGACAGCCCGACCTACGAGCAGTACTTC. It is translated as CASSPDSPTYEQYF.

This clonotype was found many times. V usage is TRBV28 and J usage is TRBJ1-5, with D perhaps TRBD1 (5 bases). This CDR3 is built from 14 residues. Germline-derived CDR1 and CDR2 are MDHEN and SYDVKM. The V gene lost 2 bases and the J gene lost 7 bases, with 12 bases spanning the gap. The CDR3 sequence is CASSLVGATQPQHF. As DNA, the CDR3 is TGTGCCAGCAGTTTAGTCGGGGCAACCCAGCCCCAGCATTTT.

This clonotype was detected many times. CDR3 region: CASSAGTGGTEAFF. The CDR3 DNA is TGTGCCAGCAGTGCCGGGACAGGGGGCACTGAAGCTTTCTTT. The rearrangement uses TRBV18 and TRBJ1-1, with 11 positions matching TRBD1. Germline CDR1 reads KGHSH; CDR2 reads LQKENI. Germline trimming cut 8 bases from V and 4 bases from J; bases unmatched to any gene: 6. This CDR3 is 14 amino acids long.

CDR3 DNA sequence: TGTGCCAGCAGCTTATGGCCGGGTACAGATACGCAGTATTTT. Encoded protein: CASSLWPGTDTQYF. V gene TRBV7-3 combines with J gene TRBJ2-3; D not certain. V was shortened by 2 bases and J by 3 bases, with 9 bases between the two germline ends. The CDR3 length is 14 residues. Germline V gene sequence: CDR1 SGHTA, CDR2 FQGTGA.

About this clonotype: This could be a read error, since a much larger clone is one nucleotide away. This chain joins TRBV13 and TRBJ2-1, with D possibly being TRBD1 or TRBD2 (5 bases each). In germline, CDR1 is PRHDT, CDR2 FYEKMQ (reference sequence). The CDR3 extends over 19 amino acids. V was pared by 4 bases and J by 3 bases, with 25 bases between. The CDR3 loop reads CASSSTGAVNLSNYNEQFF. In nucleotides, the CDR3 is TGTGCCAGCAGCTCGACCGGGGCAGTAAATCTGTCGAACTACAATGAGCAGTTCTTC.

This clonotype was seen at least ten times. V gene TRBV7-3 combines with J gene TRBJ2-3; a weak D match, TRBD2 (6 bases). The CDR3 is made up of 15 amino acids. Looked up from germline, CDR1 is SGHTA and CDR2 is FQGTGA. V lost 0 bases, J lost 5 bases, and 12 bases lay in between. The CDR3 DNA reads as TGTGCCAGCAGCTTAACTCGCGGGGCTCAAGATACGCAGTATTTT. Translation: CASSLTRGAQDTQYF.

This clonotype has a single count. A clone one base away is much larger, so this may be a read error. V gene TRBV5-8 combines with J gene TRBJ2-1; D is perhaps TRBD1 (6 bases). The length of the CDR3 is 13 residues. Germline V gene data show CDR1 as SGHTS and CDR2 as YDEGEE. Trimming shortened V by 2 bases and J by 10 bases, and 13 bases separated the two germline ends. CDR3 DNA sequence: TGTGCCAGCAGCTTCCAGGGGAAAAACGAGCAGTTCTTC. Protein sequence: CASSFQGKNEQFF.

The sample holds many counts of this clonotype. The chain recombines TRBV7-2 with TRBJ1-1; D is unresolved. Deletions cut 5 bases from V and 3 bases from J, with 10 bases between. Per germline, CDR1 SGHTA and CDR2 FQGNSA. The CDR3 sequence is 13 residues long. As DNA, the CDR3 is TGTGCCAGCAGCGGTGGGCCGGACACTGAAGCTTTCTTT. Protein sequence: CASSGGPDTEAFF.

This clonotype was seen at least ten times. The rearrangement links TRBV7-3 to TRBJ2-5; D remains unclear. Germline lookup yields CDR1 SGHTA and CDR2 FQGTGA. Between the trimmed V and J ends, which lost 5 bases and 5 bases, there was a span of 12 bases. The CDR3 sequence is 13 residues long. Here the CDR3 reads CASSPPSGETQYF. The CDR3 DNA is TGTGCCAGCAGCCCCCCCTCTGGGGAGACCCAGTACTTC.

This chain connects TRBV12-5 to TRBJ2-3, with D hard to call. The V gene lost 7 bases and the J gene lost 4 bases, with 6 bases spanning the gap. The CDR3 has 11 residues. CDR1 LGHNT and CDR2 FRNRAP come from the germline V gene. In nucleotides, the CDR3 is TGTGCTAGTGTTTTCGCAGATACGCAGTATTTT. Its translation: CASVFADTQYF.

In its sample, this clonotype was seen a few times. V is TRBV7-9 and J is TRBJ1-3; the D gene is possibly TRBD1 (6 bases). The germline V gene has CDR1 SEHNR and CDR2 FQNEAQ (reference sequence). The CDR3 runs to 15 residues. V was trimmed by 2 bases and J by 4 bases, leaving 12 bases between them. The CDR3 region is CASSLSAGDGNTIYF. CDR3 coding DNA: TGTGCCAGCAGCTTAAGCGCAGGGGACGGAAACACCATATATTTT.